This T cell receptor beta chain was sequenced for a study of blood T cell repertoires in COVID-19. This table comes from immunoSEQ multiplex PCR, and its TCRdb copy is limited to in-frame clones, with some not included. The profile covers roughly 260,000 clones, with 86% appearing a single time and roughly 9.8% taken by the ten largest. A few counts support this clone. The sample carries other DNA sequences with the same CDR3. The sequenced sample was peripheral blood. The clonotype was recovered from a man aged 35-49 years who had recovered from COVID-19.

The CDR3 DNA reads TGCAGTGCCTCCCCTCTAGCCGAGCAGTACTTC. This translates into CSASPLAEQYF. The chain recombines TRBV20-1 with TRBJ2-7; a weak D match, TRBD2 (5 bases). CDR1 is DFQATT and CDR2 is SNEGSKA in the germline V gene (reference sequence). Trimming took 6 bases from V and 6 from J, leaving 12 bases between them. The CDR3 is 11 residues long.